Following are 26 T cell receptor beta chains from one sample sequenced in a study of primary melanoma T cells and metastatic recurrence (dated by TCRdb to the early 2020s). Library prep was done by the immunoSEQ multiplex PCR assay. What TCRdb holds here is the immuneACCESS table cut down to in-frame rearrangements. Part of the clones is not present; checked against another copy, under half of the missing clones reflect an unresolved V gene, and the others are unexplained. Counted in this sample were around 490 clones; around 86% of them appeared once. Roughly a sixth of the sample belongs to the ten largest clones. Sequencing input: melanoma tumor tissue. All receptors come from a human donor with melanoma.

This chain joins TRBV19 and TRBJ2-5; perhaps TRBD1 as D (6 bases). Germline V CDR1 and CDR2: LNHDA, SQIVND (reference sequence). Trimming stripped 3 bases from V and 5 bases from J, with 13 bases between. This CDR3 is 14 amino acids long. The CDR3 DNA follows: TGTGCCAGTAGTATTCGTGGGGGCGCGGAGACCCAGTACTTC. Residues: CASSIRGGAETQYF.

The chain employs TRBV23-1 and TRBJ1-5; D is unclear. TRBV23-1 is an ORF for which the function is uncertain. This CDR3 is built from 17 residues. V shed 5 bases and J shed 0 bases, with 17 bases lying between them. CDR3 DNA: TGCGCCAGCAGTGAACCCCCTGACTCAAATAGCAATCAGCCCCAGCATTTT. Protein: CASSEPPDSNSNQPQHF.

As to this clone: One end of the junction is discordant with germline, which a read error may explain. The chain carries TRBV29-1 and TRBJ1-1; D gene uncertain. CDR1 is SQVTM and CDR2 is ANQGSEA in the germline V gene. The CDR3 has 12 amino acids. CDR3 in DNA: TGCAGCGCTGAATCGTTAAGGGCTGAAGCTTTCTTT. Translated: CSAESLRAEAFF.

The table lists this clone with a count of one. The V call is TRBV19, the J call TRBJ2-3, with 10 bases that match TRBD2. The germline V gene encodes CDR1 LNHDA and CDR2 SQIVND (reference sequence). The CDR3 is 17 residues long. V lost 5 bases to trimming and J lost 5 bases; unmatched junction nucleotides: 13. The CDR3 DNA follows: TGTGCCAGTAGTTCGGTTGGGCTAGCGGGGGTTGGAGATACGCAGTATTTT. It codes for CASSSVGLAGVGDTQYF.

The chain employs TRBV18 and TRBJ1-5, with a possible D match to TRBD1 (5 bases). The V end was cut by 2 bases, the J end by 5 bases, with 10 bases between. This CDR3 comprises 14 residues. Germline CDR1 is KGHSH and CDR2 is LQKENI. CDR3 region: CASSPFGGDQPQHF. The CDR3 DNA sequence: TGTGCCAGCTCACCATTTGGGGGGGATCAGCCCCAGCATTTT.

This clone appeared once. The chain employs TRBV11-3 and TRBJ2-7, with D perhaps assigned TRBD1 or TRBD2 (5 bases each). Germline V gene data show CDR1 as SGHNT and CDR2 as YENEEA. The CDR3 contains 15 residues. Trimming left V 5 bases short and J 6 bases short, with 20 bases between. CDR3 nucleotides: TGTGCCAGCAGCAAACCGGCCGGGGCCAGTACCGAGCAGTACTTC. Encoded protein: CASSKPAGASTEQYF.

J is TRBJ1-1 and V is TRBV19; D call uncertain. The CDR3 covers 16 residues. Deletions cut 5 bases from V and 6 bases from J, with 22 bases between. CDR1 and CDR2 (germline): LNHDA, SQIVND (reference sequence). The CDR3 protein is CASSGPYPGRHAEAFF. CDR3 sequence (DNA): TGTGCCAGTAGTGGCCCTTACCCGGGGAGGCACGCTGAAGCTTTCTTT.

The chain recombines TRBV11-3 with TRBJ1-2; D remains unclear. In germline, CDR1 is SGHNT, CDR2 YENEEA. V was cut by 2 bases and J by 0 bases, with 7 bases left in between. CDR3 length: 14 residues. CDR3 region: CASSLSISNYGYTF. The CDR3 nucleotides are TGTGCCAGCAGCTTATCCATCTCTAACTATGGCTACACCTTC.

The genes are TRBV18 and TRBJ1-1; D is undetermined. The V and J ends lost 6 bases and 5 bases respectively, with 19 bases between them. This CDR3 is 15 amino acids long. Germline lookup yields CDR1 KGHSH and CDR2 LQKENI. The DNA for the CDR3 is TGTGCCAGCTCGCTAAATTCCAAAGGCGATACTGAAGCTTTCTTT. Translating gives CASSLNSKGDTEAFF.

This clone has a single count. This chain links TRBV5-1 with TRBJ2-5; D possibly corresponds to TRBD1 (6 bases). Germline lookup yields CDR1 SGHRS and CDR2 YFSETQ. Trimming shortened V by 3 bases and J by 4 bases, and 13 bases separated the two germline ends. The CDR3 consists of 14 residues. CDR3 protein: CASSSAGTRETQYF. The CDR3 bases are TGCGCCAGCAGCTCAGCCGGGACAAGAGAGACCCAGTACTTC.

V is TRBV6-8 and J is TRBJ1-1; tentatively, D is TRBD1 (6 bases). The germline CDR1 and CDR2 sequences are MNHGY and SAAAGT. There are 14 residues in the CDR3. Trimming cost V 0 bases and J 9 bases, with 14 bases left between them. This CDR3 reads CASSYSAGVSQAFF. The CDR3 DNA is TGTGCCAGCAGTTACTCGGCAGGGGTCTCCCAAGCTTTCTTT.

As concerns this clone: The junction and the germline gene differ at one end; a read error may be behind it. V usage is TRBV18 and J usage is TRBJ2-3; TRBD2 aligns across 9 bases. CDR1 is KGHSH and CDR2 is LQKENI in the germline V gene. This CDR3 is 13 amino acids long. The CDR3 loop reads CTSSSSGAPEKYF. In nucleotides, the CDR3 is TGTACCAGCTCATCTAGCGGGGCCCCCGAAAAGTATTTT.

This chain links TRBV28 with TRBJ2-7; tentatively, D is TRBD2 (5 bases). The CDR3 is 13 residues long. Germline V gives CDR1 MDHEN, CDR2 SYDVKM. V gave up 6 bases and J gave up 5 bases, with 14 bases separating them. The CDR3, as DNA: TGTGCCAGCAGGTCCGGTTGGGGAGACGAGCAGTACTTC. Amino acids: CASRSGWGDEQYF.

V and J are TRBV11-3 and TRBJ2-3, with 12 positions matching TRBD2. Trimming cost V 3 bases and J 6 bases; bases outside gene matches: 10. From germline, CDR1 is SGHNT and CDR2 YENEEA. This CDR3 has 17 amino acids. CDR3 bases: TGTGCCAGCAGCTTGACCAGTTCTAGCGGGGGGGCTGATACGCAGTATTTT. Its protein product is CASSLTSSSGGADTQYF.

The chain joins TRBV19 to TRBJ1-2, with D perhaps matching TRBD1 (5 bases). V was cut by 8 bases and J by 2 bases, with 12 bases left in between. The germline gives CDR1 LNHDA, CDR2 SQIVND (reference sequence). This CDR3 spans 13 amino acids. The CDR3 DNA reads TGTGCCAGTCTAGAGACAGACAACTATGGCTACACCTTC. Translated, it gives CASLETDNYGYTF.

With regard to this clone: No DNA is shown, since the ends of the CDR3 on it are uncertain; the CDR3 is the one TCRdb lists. The CDR3 loop is CASSWGQGAIQPQHF. The V call is TRBV22-1, the J call TRBJ1-5; the table assigns TRBD1, which was not confirmed against the DNA. TRBV22-1 has pseudogene status. The CDR3 is 15 amino acids long, termini counted.

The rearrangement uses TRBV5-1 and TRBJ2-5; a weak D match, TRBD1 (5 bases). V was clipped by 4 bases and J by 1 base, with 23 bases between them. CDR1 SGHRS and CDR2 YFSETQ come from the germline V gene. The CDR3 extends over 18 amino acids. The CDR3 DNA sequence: TGCGCCAGCAGCCTACTGATTCGACAGCCCAAGACCCAAGAGACCCAGTACTTC. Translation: CASSLLIRQPKTQETQYF. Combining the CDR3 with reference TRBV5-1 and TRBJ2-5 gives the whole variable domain KAGVTQTPRYLIKTRGQQVTLSCSPISGHRSVSWYQQTPGQGLQFLFEYFSETQRNKGNFPGRFSGRQFSNSRSEMNVSTLELGDSALYLCASSLLIRQPKTQETQYFGPGTRLLVL.

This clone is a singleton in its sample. The DNA for the CDR3 is TGTGCCAGTAGTACTCAAGGTCAGGAGCTGTTTTTT. Its protein is CASSTQGQELFF. This rearrangement joins TRBV19 to TRBJ2-2; D is uncertain. The CDR3 runs to 12 residues. The V end lost 4 bases, the J end lost 10 bases, and 10 bases lay between the germline ends. Germline CDR1 is LNHDA and CDR2 is SQIVND (reference sequence).

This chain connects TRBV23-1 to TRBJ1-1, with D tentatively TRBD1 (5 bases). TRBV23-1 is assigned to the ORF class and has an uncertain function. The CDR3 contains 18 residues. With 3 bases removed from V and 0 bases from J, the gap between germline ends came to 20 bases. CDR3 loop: CASSQRDRFHRMNTEAFF. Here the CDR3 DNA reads TGCGCCAGCAGTCAGAGAGACAGATTTCATAGAATGAACACTGAAGCTTTCTTT.

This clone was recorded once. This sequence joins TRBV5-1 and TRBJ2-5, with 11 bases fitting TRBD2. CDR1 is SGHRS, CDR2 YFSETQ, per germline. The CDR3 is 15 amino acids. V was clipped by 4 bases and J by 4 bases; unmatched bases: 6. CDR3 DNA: TGCGCCAGCAGCACCGGGACTAGCGGATTAGAGACCCAGTACTTC. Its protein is CASSTGTSGLETQYF.

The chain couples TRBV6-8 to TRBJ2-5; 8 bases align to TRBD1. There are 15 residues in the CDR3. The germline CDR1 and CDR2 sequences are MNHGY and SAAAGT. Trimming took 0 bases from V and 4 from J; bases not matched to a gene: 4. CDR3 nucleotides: TGTGCCAGCAGTTACTCGGGGACAGGAGCAGAGACCCAGTACTTC. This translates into CASSYSGTGAETQYF.

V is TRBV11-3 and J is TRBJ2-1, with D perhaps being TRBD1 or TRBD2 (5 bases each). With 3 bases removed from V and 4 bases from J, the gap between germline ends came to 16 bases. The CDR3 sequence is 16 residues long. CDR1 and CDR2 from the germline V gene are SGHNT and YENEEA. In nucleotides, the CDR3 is TGTGCCAGCAGCTTGGGGCCGGGACGAGAATACAATGAGCAGTTCTTC. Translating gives CASSLGPGREYNEQFF.

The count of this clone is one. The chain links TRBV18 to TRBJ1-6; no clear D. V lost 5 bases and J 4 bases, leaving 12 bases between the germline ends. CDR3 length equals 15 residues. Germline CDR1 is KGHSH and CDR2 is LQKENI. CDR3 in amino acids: CASSTSTVYNSPLHF. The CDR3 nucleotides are TGTGCCAGCTCAACGTCGACTGTTTATAATTCACCCCTCCACTTT.

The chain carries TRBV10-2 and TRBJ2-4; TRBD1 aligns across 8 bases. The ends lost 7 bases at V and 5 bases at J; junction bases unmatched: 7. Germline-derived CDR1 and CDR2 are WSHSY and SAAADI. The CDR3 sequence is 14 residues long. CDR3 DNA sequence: TGCGCCAGCAAGGCAGGGGGCCGAGAAAACATTCAGTACTTC. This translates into CASKAGGRENIQYF.

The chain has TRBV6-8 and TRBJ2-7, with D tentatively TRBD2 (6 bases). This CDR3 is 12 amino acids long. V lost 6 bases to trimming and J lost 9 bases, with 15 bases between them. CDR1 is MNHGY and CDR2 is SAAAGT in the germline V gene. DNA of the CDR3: TGTGCCAGCAGGGCCAGCCGGAGGGGGCAGTACTTC. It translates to CASRASRRGQYF.

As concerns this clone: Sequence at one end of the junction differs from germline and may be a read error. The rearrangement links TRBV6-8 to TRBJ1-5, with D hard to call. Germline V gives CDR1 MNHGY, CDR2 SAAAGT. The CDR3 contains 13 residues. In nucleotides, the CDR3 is TGTGCCATCAGTGCCGAGCTTAATCAGCCCCAGCATTTT. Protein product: CAISAELNQPQHF.